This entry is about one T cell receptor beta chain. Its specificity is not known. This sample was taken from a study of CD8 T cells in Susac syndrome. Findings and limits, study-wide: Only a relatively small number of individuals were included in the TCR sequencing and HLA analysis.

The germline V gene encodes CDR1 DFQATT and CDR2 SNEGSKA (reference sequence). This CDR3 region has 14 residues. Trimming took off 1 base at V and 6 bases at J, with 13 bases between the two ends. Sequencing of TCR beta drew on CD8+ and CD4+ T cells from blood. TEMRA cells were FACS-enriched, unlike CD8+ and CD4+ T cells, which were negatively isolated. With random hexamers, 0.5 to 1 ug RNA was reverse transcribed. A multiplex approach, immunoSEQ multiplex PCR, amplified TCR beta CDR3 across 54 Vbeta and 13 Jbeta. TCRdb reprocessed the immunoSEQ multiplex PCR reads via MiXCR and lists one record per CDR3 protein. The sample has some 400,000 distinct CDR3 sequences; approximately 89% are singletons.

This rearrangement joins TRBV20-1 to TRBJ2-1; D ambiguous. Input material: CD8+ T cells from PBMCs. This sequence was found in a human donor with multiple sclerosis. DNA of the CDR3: TGCAGTGCTAGAGGTGCTTCGACTGTCAATGAGCAGTTCTTC. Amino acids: CSARGASTVNEQFF.